This T cell receptor (beta chain) was profiled in a study of early T cells in non-severe SARS-CoV-2 infection. Across the study: Unsorted whole blood bulk RNA was sequenced, with unpaired chains.

Study-level points and caveats: A preference for anti-spike CD8 responses marked VDJdb matching, which missed private and CD4 specificities.

Germline loops: CDR1 SGHDN, CDR2 FVKESK. CDR3 length: 16 residues. V lost 3 bases and J 2 bases, leaving 15 bases between the germline ends. cDNA molecules, individually, were tagged with unique molecular identifiers. TCRdb redid the calling of the 5' RACE reads with MiXCR, one entry per CDR3 protein. The data show 30,000 to 35,000 distinct CDR3 sequences, about 3.9% seen once. This clonotype came up many times. Its antigen is unidentified. The material sequenced was whole blood. The V gene is TRBV14, the J gene TRBJ2-3, with D maybe TRBD2 (6 bases). The receptor comes from an adult who was a healthcare worker with PCR-confirmed SARS-CoV-2 infection or an uninfected control (not recorded which). CDR3 amino acids: CASSHSPGLNTDTQYF. In DNA, the CDR3 is TGTGCCAGCAGCCATTCTCCGGGACTCAACACAGATACGCAGTATTTT.